This is a list of T cell receptor beta chains from one sample in a study of blood T cell repertoires in COVID-19. Measured with immunoSEQ multiplex PCR; TCRdb has only the in-frame clones, and not every one. The repertoire holds some 180,000 clones, with around 90% as singletons. Material for sequencing was peripheral blood. All receptors come from a man in his forties with active or convalescent COVID-19. The CDR3 runs from the conserved cysteine through the conserved F or W. A D gene is named only where the DNA matches it firmly. Expanded clones get a size class; other rows say once, few or many, or leave the size out.

CDR3nt | CDR3aa | j_gene | d_gene | abundance | v_gene
TGCGCCAGCAGCTTGGGCGGGGTTTCCTACAATGAGCAGTTCTTC | CASSLGGVSYNEQFF | TRBJ2-1 | . | once | TRBV5-1
TGTGCCAGCAGCATGTATGGGACTAGCGGGGGGGAAAACATTCAGTACTTC | CASSMYGTSGGENIQYF | TRBJ2-4 | TRBD2 | . | TRBV7-2
TGTGCTAGTGGGACCTGGGGGAGCGGGAGGGCCTACGAGCAGTACTTC | CASGTWGSGRAYEQYF | TRBJ2-7 | TRBD2 | . | TRBV12-5
TGTGCCAGCAGCTTAGCGCGGGGGCAGCCCCAGCATTTT | CASSLARGQPQHF | TRBJ1-5 | . | . | TRBV7-2
TGCGCCAGCAGCCCGGGACAGAGCTCTGGAAACACCATATATTTT | CASSPGQSSGNTIYF | TRBJ1-3 | TRBD1 | . | TRBV5-1
TGTGCCGCCGGAGCGGGGGAGACCTACGAGCAGTACTTC | CAAGAGETYEQYF | TRBJ2-7 | TRBD2 | . | TRBV27
TGTGCCAGCAGCTTAGAGTCCTTACTGCGCTCTGGAAACACCATATATTTT | CASSLESLLRSGNTIYF | TRBJ1-3 | . | . | TRBV7-2
TGTGCCACCAGCAGAGTCCGGGACAGGGTTGGCTACACCTTC | CATSRVRDRVGYTF | TRBJ1-2 | TRBD1 | . | TRBV15
TGTGCCAGCAGCTTGGAAAGTGTATGGACAGCCTTC | CASSLESVWTAF | TRBJ1-2 | . | . | TRBV5-8
TGTGCCAGCAGTGACGGTCAGCCCCAGCATTTT | CASSDGQPQHF | TRBJ1-5 | . | . | TRBV6-1
TGTGCCAGCAGCTTAAGAGAACCTGCAACTAATGAAAAACTGTTTTTT | CASSLREPATNEKLFF | TRBJ1-4 | . | . | TRBV7-2
TGTGCCAGTAGGAGGGACAATAGCAATCAGCCCCAGCATTTT | CASRRDNSNQPQHF | TRBJ1-5 | . | . | TRBV19
TGTGCCAGCAGTTCTCGGGATTTCACATCTGGGGCCAACGTCCTGACTTTC | CASSSRDFTSGANVLTF | TRBJ2-6 | . | . | TRBV5-4
TGTGCCAGCAGCTTAGGTCCAGGGATTAATTCACCCCTCCACTTT | CASSLGPGINSPLHF | TRBJ1-6 | . | . | TRBV7-2
TGCGCCAGCAGCTACTTCGGGGGCTCCTACGAGCAGTACTTC | CASSYFGGSYEQYF | TRBJ2-7 | . | . | TRBV5-1
TGTGCCATCAGTAAGGGGTCTATATCCTACGAGCAGTACTTC | CAISKGSISYEQYF | TRBJ2-7 | . | . | TRBV10-3
TGTGCTAGCAGCAAACTAGCGGAACCATTCTCCTACAATGAGCAGTTCTTC | CASSKLAEPFSYNEQFF | TRBJ2-1 | TRBD2 | once | TRBV7-7
TGTGCCAGCAGTACCGGGGTCCAAGAGACCCAGTACTTC | CASSTGVQETQYF | TRBJ2-5 | . | . | TRBV2
TGTGCCAGCAGTTCCTCAGGGGGGAACTATGGCTACACCTTC | CASSSSGGNYGYTF | TRBJ1-2 | . | . | TRBV21-1
TGTGCCAGCAGCTTGGCCAGCGGGGAGAACACTGAAGCTTTCTTT | CASSLASGENTEAFF | TRBJ1-1 | . | many | TRBV5-4
TGTGCCAGCAGTGAAGTCTGGGACAGATACGTTGAAGCTTTCTTT | CASSEVWDRYVEAFF | TRBJ1-1 | TRBD1 | . | TRBV6-1
TGTGCCAGCAGTTACTCTTTGGCCAACACAGATACGCAGTATTTT | CASSYSLANTDTQYF | TRBJ2-3 | . | . | TRBV6-5
TGTGCCAGCAGCCCCGGACTAGCGGGGAAGACCTACAATGAGCAGTTCTTC | CASSPGLAGKTYNEQFF | TRBJ2-1 | TRBD2 | . | TRBV5-4
TGCAGCGCCGCCACGACAGGGATGTCCTACAATGAGCAGTTCTTC | CSAATTGMSYNEQFF | TRBJ2-1 | TRBD1 | . | TRBV29-1
TGTGCCAGCAGCTCCCACGGCCTTACTAGCGGTCCCTACGAGCAGTACTTC | CASSSHGLTSGPYEQYF | TRBJ2-7 | TRBD2 | . | TRBV7-2
TGTGCCACCAGTGATTCATCAGGGCTCTATGGCTACACCTTC | CATSDSSGLYGYTF | TRBJ1-2 | . | . | TRBV24-1
TGTGCCAGCACCAGCTACGAGCAGTACTTC | CASTSYEQYF | TRBJ2-7 | . | . | TRBV27
TGCGCCAGCAGCTTGGCCGGGGGCTCTGGAAACACCATATATTTT | CASSLAGGSGNTIYF | TRBJ1-3 | . | . | TRBV5-1
TGTGCCAGCAGCAAAGGTGGGATTCACAGGGGCGATAGCAATCAGCCCCAGCATTTT | CASSKGGIHRGDSNQPQHF | TRBJ1-5 | . | . | TRBV21-1
TGCAGTGCTAGTAAAGACAGGGCCGCTGAAGCTTTCTTT | CSASKDRAAEAFF | TRBJ1-1 | TRBD1 | . | TRBV20-1
TGTGCCAGCAGTCTTGTCCTTAGCGGGAGTGCGAACACCGGGGAGCTGTTTTTT | CASSLVLSGSANTGELFF | TRBJ2-2 | TRBD2 | . | TRBV6-6
TGTGCCAGCAGCCGTGGCAGCGGGGGGTATGGGGAGCTGTTTTTT | CASSRGSGGYGELFF | TRBJ2-2 | TRBD2 | . | TRBV11-2
TGTGCCAGCCTGAGAAGCATTTCCTTTCCACCCCTCCACTTT | CASLRSISFPPLHF | TRBJ1-6 | . | . | TRBV28
TGTGCCAGCAGCCGCGGAGGTGGGTACGAGCAGTACTTC | CASSRGGGYEQYF | TRBJ2-7 | . | . | TRBV11-2
TGTGCCAGCAGCTTACAGGGTTACACTGAAGCTTTCTTT | CASSLQGYTEAFF | TRBJ1-1 | . | once | TRBV7-9
TGTGCCAGCGGGATTGGGACAGCTAGTACCGGGGAGCTGTTTTTT | CASGIGTASTGELFF | TRBJ2-2 | TRBD1 | . | TRBV27
TGTGCCAGCAGCGTAGGACAGGGGGCGAACACCGGGGAGCTGTTTTTT | CASSVGQGANTGELFF | TRBJ2-2 | TRBD1 | . | TRBV2
TGCGCCAGCAGCTACGGACAGGCCGGGACTGAAGCTTTCTTT | CASSYGQAGTEAFF | TRBJ1-1 | TRBD1 | . | TRBV5-1
TGTGCCAGCAGCCAGACCTACGAGCAGTACTTC | CASSQTYEQYF | TRBJ2-7 | . | . | TRBV28
TGTGCCAGCAGCCAGGCGGGGTCTGGAAACACCATATATTTT | CASSQAGSGNTIYF | TRBJ1-3 | . | . | TRBV3-1/TRBV3-2
TGTGCCAGCAGCATCGGACAGATGGGGGCTAGCTCCTATAATTCACCCCTCCACTTT | CASSIGQMGASSYNSPLHF | TRBJ1-6 | . | . | TRBV9
TGTGCCATCAGTGTGCAGGGGGCCGGCTATGGCTACACCTTC | CAISVQGAGYGYTF | TRBJ1-2 | TRBD1 | . | TRBV10-3
TGTGCCAGCACGCGAGGCTATGGCTACACCTTC | CASTRGYGYTF | TRBJ1-2 | . | . | TRBV25-1
TGTGCCAGCAGCAAATCGCCGCCCCGGGACAGGGATCCTCATCCCTCCTCGTACCAAGAGACCCAGTACTTC | CASSKSPPRDRDPHPSSYQETQYF | TRBJ2-5 | . | . | TRBV21-1
TGTGCCAGCAGCTTAGAGGGGGTTGCTGGCTACACCTTC | CASSLEGVAGYTF | TRBJ1-2 | . | once | TRBV11-1
TGTGCCAGTAGTCGGGACAGGGGAAGAGTGGGCTATGGCTACACCTTC | CASSRDRGRVGYGYTF | TRBJ1-2 | TRBD1 | . | TRBV19
TGTGCCAGCAGCTTAGGTCAGGGAGGGATCTACAATGAGCAGTTCTTC | CASSLGQGGIYNEQFF | TRBJ2-1 | TRBD2 | . | TRBV11-2
TGTGCCAGCAGTTCGAGACAGGGGGGGGACTATGGCTACACCTTC | CASSSRQGGDYGYTF | TRBJ1-2 | TRBD1 | . | TRBV27
TGTGCCATCAGTGAACCTGGGAGGGGCGATGGCTACACCTTC | CAISEPGRGDGYTF | TRBJ1-2 | . | . | TRBV10-3
TGTGCCAGCAGCCCCGTTACTCCCCCGTCCTACGAGCAGTACTTC | CASSPVTPPSYEQYF | TRBJ2-7 | . | . | TRBV7-6
TGTGCCAGTACAGAGGTGACAGGGAAGTTGGATGGCTACACCTTC | CASTEVTGKLDGYTF | TRBJ1-2 | TRBD1 | . | TRBV6-5
TGTGCCAGCAGTCCCAAATGGACAGGGAGGGGTATAGATACGCAGTATTTT | CASSPKWTGRGIDTQYF | TRBJ2-3 | . | . | TRBV28
TGTGCCAGCAGCGCGCGGGGGGCAGATCAGCCCCAGCATTTT | CASSARGADQPQHF | TRBJ1-5 | . | . | TRBV28
TGTGCCAGCAGCTCAGGCGGGGGGAGGATGGATGGCTACACCTTC | CASSSGGGRMDGYTF | TRBJ1-2 | . | . | TRBV7-9
TGTGCCAGCTCACCTCAGGACCTGGGGCCAGATACGCAGTATTTT | CASSPQDLGPDTQYF | TRBJ2-3 | . | . | TRBV18
TGTGCCAGTAAGACAGTCATGAACACTGAAGCTTTCTTT | CASKTVMNTEAFF | TRBJ1-1 | . | . | TRBV19
TGTGCCAGTAGTATAGGGACAGCGGTCGGCTACGGGGAGCTGTTTTTT | CASSIGTAVGYGELFF | TRBJ2-2 | . | once | TRBV19